This T cell receptor beta chain stems from a study of identical twins. Regarding the study as a whole: Out-of-frame TCR alpha sharing in monozygotic twins exceeded recombination model predictions. Rather than following the same donors, the conclusions depended on cross-sectional statistical analysis.

Germline CDR1 and CDR2: DFQATT and SNEGSKA (reference sequence). This CDR3 has 13 residues. V was pared by 6 bases and J by 2 bases, with 6 bases of the junction left unmatched. TCRdb itself ran the 5' RACE reads through MiXCR, one entry per CDR3 protein. Of about 240,000 distinct CDR3 sequences listed, under 12% are singletons. This clonotype has more than one count but fewer than ten. Its specificity is unknown. The sample was memory T cells sorted from blood. This receptor was identified in a man aged 50-59 years in good health. The V gene is TRBV20-1, the J gene TRBJ2-7; TRBD1 aligns across 8 bases. The CDR3 DNA reads TGCAGTGCGAGGGGGGACAGGCCCTACGAGCAGTACTTC. It codes for CSARGDRPYEQYF.